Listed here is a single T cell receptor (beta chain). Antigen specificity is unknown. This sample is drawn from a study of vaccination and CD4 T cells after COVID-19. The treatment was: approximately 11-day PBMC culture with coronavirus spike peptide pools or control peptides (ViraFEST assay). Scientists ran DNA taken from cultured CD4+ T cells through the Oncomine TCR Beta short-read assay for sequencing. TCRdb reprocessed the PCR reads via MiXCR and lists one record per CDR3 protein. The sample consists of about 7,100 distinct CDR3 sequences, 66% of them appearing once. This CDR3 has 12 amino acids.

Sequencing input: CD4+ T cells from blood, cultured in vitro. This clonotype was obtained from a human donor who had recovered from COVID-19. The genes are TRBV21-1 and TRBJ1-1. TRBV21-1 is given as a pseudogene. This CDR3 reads CASSKLATEAFF. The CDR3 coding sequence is TGTGCCAGCAGCAAATTAGCCACTGAAGCTTTCTTT.